This T cell receptor (beta chain) was sequenced in a study of blood T cells in healthy people across ages. Looking at the study overall: Capturing about one barcoded beta molecule per two T cells was achieved by template switching. Whole-study findings and limits: Aged donors had fewer naive CD4+ cells and lower diversity than long-lived donors.

A J-beta primer mix and a sample-barcoded 5' primer were used in a second PCR of roughly 6 to 12 cycles. Individual samples furnished no less than 2.5 million CDR3-containing paired-end reads apiece. TCRdb fed the 5' RACE reads into MiXCR, producing one record per CDR3 protein. The sample holds about 2 million distinct CDR3 sequences, about 49% seen once. The sample holds a few counts of this clonotype. As yet, its antigen is unknown. Germline CDR1 MNHEY, CDR2 SVGAGI. The CDR3 has 15 amino acids. V lost 2 bases, J lost 3 bases, and 4 bases stayed unmatched. The material sequenced was blood. This sequence joins TRBV6-5 and TRBJ2-3, with TRBD2 matching over 8 bases. The clonotype was recovered from a woman in her thirties or forties in good health. The CDR3 bases are TGTGCCAGCAGTTACGCGGGCGGGGGGACAGATACGCAGTATTTT. Translating it yields CASSYAGGGTDTQYF.